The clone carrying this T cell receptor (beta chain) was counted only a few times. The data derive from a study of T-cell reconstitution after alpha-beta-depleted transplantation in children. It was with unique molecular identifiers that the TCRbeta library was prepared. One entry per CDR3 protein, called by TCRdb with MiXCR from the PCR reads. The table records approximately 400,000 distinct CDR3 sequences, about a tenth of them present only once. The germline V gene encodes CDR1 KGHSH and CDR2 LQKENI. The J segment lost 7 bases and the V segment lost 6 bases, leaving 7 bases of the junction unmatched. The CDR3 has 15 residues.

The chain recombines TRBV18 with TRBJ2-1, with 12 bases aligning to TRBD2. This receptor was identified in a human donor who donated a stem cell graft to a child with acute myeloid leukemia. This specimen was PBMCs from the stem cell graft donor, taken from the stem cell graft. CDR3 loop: CASSQTSGSWNEQFF. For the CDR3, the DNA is TGTGCCAGCTCGCAGACTAGCGGGAGTTGGAATGAGCAGTTCTTC.